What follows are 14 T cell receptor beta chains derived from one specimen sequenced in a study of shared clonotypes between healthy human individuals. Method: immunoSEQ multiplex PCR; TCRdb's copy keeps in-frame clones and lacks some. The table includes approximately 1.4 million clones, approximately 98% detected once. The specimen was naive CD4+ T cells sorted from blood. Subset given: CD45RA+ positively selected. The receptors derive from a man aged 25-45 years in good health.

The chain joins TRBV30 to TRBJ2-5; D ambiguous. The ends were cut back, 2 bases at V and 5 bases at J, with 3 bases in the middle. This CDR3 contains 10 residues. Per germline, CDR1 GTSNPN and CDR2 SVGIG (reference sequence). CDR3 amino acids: CAWSMETQYF. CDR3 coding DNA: TGTGCCTGGAGTATGGAGACCCAGTACTTC.

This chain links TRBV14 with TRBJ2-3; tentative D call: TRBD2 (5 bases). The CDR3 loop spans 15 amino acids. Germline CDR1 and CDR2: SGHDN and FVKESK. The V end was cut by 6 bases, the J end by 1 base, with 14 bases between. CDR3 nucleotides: TGTGCCAGCAGTGGCTTCGGGGAACGCACAGATACGCAGTATTTT. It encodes CASSGFGERTDTQYF.

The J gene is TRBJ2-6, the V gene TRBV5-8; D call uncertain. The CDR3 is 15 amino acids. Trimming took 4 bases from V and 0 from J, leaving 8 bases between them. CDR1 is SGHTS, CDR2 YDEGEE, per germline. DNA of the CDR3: TGTGCCAGCAGCCTGTCTTCCTCTGGGGCCAACGTCCTGACTTTC. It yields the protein CASSLSSSGANVLTF.

The CDR3 DNA reads TGTGCCAGCAGTGATTCCGGGACAGGAAGGGGGCCCCAGCATTTT. This encodes CASSDSGTGRGPQHF. This chain links TRBV6-1 with TRBJ1-5; 8 bases fit TRBD1. Germline V gene data show CDR1 as MNHNS and CDR2 as SASEGT. V trimming: 3 bases; J trimming: 9 bases; junction bases outside the gene matches: 10. The CDR3 totals 15 residues.

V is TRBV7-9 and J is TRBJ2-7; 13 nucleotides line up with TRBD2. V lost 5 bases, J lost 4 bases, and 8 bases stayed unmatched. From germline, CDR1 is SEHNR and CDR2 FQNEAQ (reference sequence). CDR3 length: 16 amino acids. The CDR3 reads CASSQRTSGSLYEQYF. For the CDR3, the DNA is TGTGCCAGCAGCCAACGGACTAGCGGGAGCTTGTACGAGCAGTACTTC.

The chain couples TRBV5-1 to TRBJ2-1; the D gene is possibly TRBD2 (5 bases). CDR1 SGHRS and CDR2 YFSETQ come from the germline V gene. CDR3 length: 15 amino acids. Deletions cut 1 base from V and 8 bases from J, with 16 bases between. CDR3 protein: CASSLLAPPGYEQFF. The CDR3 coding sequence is TGCGCCAGCAGCTTGTTAGCGCCCCCTGGCTATGAGCAGTTCTTC.

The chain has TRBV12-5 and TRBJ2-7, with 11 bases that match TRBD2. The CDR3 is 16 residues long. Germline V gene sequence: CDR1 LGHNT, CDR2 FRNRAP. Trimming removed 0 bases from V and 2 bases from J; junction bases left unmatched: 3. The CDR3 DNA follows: TGTGCTAGTGGTTTGGTGGGACTAGCGGTGACCTACGAGCAGTACTTC. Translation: CASGLVGLAVTYEQYF. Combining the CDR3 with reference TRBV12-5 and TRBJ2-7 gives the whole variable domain DARVTQTPRHKVTEMGQEVTMRCQPILGHNTVFWYRQTMMQGLELLAYFRNRAPLDDSGMPKDRFSAEMPDATLATLKIQPSEPRDSAVYFCASGLVGLAVTYEQYFGPGTRLTVT.

Here the CDR3 DNA reads TGTGCCAGCTCACGCGGGCAGCGCGACAATGAGCAGTTCTTC. It encodes CASSRGQRDNEQFF. V gene TRBV18 combines with J gene TRBJ2-1, with D tentatively TRBD2 (5 bases). The V and J ends lost 4 bases and 5 bases respectively, with 12 bases between them. The CDR3 is made up of 14 amino acids. Germline V gives CDR1 KGHSH, CDR2 LQKENI. The complete variable domain, with remaining parts taken from reference TRBV18 and TRBJ2-1, reads NAGVMQNPRHLVRRRGQEARLRCSPMKGHSHVYWYRQLPEEGLKFMVYLQKENIIDESGMPKERFSAEFPKEGPSILRIQQVVRGDSAAYFCASSRGQRDNEQFFGPGTRLTVL.

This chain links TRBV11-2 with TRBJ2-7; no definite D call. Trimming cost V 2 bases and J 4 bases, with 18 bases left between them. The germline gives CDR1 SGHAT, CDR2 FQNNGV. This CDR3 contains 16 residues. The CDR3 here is CASSLFLVNVRYEQYF. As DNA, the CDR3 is TGTGCCAGCAGCTTATTCTTAGTAAATGTTCGTTACGAGCAGTACTTC. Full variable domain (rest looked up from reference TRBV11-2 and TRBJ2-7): EAGVAQSPRYKIIEKRQSVAFWCNPISGHATLYWYQQILGQGPKLLIQFQNNGVVDDSQLPKDRFSAERLKGVDSTLKIQPAKLEDSAVYLCASSLFLVNVRYEQYFGPGTRLTVT.

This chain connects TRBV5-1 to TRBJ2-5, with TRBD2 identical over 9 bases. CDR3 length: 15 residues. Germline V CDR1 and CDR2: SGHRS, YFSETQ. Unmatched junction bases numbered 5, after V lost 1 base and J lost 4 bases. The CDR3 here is CASSLIAGVGETQYF. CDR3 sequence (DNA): TGCGCCAGCAGCTTGATAGCGGGAGTCGGAGAGACCCAGTACTTC.

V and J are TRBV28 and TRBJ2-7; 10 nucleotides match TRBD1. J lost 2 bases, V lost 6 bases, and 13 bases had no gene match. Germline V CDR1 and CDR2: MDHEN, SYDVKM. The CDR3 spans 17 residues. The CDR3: CASSQNPGTGDPYEQYF. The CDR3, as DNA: TGTGCCAGCAGCCAGAATCCGGGGACAGGGGATCCCTACGAGCAGTACTTC.

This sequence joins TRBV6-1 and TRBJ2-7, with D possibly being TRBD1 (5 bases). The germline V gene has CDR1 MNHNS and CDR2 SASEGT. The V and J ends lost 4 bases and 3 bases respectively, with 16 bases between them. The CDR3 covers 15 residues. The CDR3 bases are TGTGCCAGCAGTGTTGTAGGGGCGGCAGACTACGAGCAGTACTTC. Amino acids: CASSVVGAADYEQYF.

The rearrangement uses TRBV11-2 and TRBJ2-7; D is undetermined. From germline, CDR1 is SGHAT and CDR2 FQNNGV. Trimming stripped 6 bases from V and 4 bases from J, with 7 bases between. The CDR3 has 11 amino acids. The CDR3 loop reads CASRQGYEQYF. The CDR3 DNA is TGTGCCAGCAGGCAAGGGTACGAGCAGTACTTC.

CDR3 nucleotide sequence: TGCAGCGTTGTAAGCTTATCGGGTCCTGGGGCCAACGTCCTGACTTTC. Protein sequence: CSVVSLSGPGANVLTF. The V gene is TRBV29-1, the J gene TRBJ2-6; D gene uncertain. Germline V gene data show CDR1 as SQVTM and CDR2 as ANQGSEA. The V gene lost 4 bases and the J gene lost 2 bases, with 15 bases spanning the gap. The CDR3 is 16 amino acids.